The 11 T cell receptor beta chains below were found in one sample sequenced in a study of cytomegalovirus exposure and HLA in healthy donors. This PCR relied on a set of 60 Vbeta primers and 13 Jbeta primers. Libraries were prepared by immunoSEQ multiplex PCR; TCRdb keeps only in-frame clonotypes and omits some of them. The repertoire consists of some 160,000 clones, with approximately 80% occurring once and the leading ten covering more than 4%. Material: PBMCs. Receptors were obtained from a woman aged 40 to 55 in good health and CMV-seropositive.

This clone was seen a single time. This rearrangement joins TRBV2 to TRBJ2-3, with 9 bases aligning to TRBD2. Germline lookup yields CDR1 SNHLY and CDR2 FYNNEI. The V segment lost 7 bases and the J segment 5 bases; nucleotides outside the gene matches: 13. This CDR3 comprises 16 residues. CDR3 region: CASIKEAGGREDTQYF. The CDR3 DNA is TGTGCCAGCATAAAAGAAGCGGGGGGCCGTGAAGATACGCAGTATTTT.

The chain combines TRBV6-5 with TRBJ2-7; 7 nucleotides agree with TRBD1. J gave up 7 bases and V 2 bases, and 5 bases lay outside the gene matches. The germline V gene encodes CDR1 MNHEY and CDR2 SVGAGI. CDR3 size: 13 residues. Here the CDR3 DNA reads TGTGCCAGCAGTTACCAGGACAGGTGGGAGCAGTACTTC. Translated: CASSYQDRWEQYF.

This rearrangement joins TRBV4-1 to TRBJ2-1, with D hard to call. CDR1 MGHRA and CDR2 YSYEKL come from the germline V gene. V was shortened by 0 bases and J by 7 bases, with 7 bases between the two germline ends. The CDR3 totals 13 residues. Here the CDR3 DNA reads TGCGCCAGCAGCCAAGATCAGAGGAATGAGCAGTTCTTC. This translates into CASSQDQRNEQFF.

The chain combines TRBV5-8 with TRBJ1-1; 10 nucleotides agree with TRBD1. V lost 5 bases, J lost 2 bases, and 12 bases stayed unmatched. The CDR3 has 17 residues. From germline, CDR1 is SGHTS and CDR2 YDEGEE. The CDR3 DNA is TGTGCCAGCAGACCAAGACCGGGACAGGGGACTAACACTGAAGCTTTCTTT. This gives the protein CASRPRPGQGTNTEAFF.

The CDR3 sequence: CASSFGTQQETQYF. Written as DNA, the CDR3 is TGTGCCAGCTCGTTCGGGACACAGCAAGAGACCCAGTACTTC. The chain recombines TRBV18 with TRBJ2-5; weak D call: TRBD1 (6 bases). The CDR3 consists of 14 residues. Trimming shortened V by 6 bases and J by 2 bases, and 13 bases separated the two germline ends. In germline, CDR1 is KGHSH, CDR2 LQKENI.

This sequence joins TRBV7-9 and TRBJ2-5; 9 bases line up with TRBD1. The CDR3 length is 15 residues. With 5 bases clipped from V and 5 bases from J, the junction kept 9 bases outside the gene matches. Germline CDR1 SEHNR, CDR2 FQNEAQ (reference sequence). CDR3 bases: TGTGCCAGCAGCCCCGGGACAGGGAAGGGTGAGACCCAGTACTTC. It is translated as CASSPGTGKGETQYF. The whole variable domain, filled in from reference TRBV7-9 and TRBJ2-5, reads DTGVSQNPRHKITKRGQNVTFRCDPISEHNRLYWYRQTLGQGPEFLTYFQNEAQLEKSRLLSDRFSAERPKGSFSTLEIQRTEQGDSAMYLCASSPGTGKGETQYFGPGTRLLVL.

The V call is TRBV28, the J call TRBJ1-4; possible D gene TRBD1, 5 bases. The CDR3 covers 19 residues. The V gene lost 1 base and the J gene lost 5 bases, with 23 bases spanning the gap. Germline assignment: CDR1 MDHEN and CDR2 SYDVKM. CDR3 sequence (DNA): TGTGCCAGCAGTTTATATATTACCGGGCGGGACCAGCGGAATGAAAAACTGTTTTTT. Protein: CASSLYITGRDQRNEKLFF.

The chain's CDR3 is CASSETVGEKLFF. The DNA of the CDR3 is TGTGCCAGCAGTGAGACAGTGGGGGAAAAACTGTTTTTT. The V call is TRBV6-1, the J call TRBJ1-4; D possibly corresponds to TRBD1 (5 bases). Trimming removed 3 bases at V and 8 bases at J, with 10 bases between. Germline CDR1 and CDR2: MNHNS and SASEGT. There are 13 residues in the CDR3.

This chain connects TRBV7-9 to TRBJ2-2; maybe TRBD2 (5 bases). This CDR3 has 17 amino acids. Trimming took 2 bases from V and 9 from J, leaving 22 bases between them. Per germline, CDR1 SEHNR and CDR2 FQNEAQ (reference sequence). CDR3 nucleotide sequence: TGTGCCAGCAGCTTATCCCCCTTACTAGGCTACCAGCGGGAGCTGTTTTTT. This codes for CASSLSPLLGYQRELFF. Complete variable domain (other parts from reference TRBV7-9 and TRBJ2-2): DTGVSQNPRHKITKRGQNVTFRCDPISEHNRLYWYRQTLGQGPEFLTYFQNEAQLEKSRLLSDRFSAERPKGSFSTLEIQRTEQGDSAMYLCASSLSPLLGYQRELFFGEGSRLTVL.

Concerning this clone: One end of the junction does not line up with germline, which may come from a read error. This sequence joins TRBV5-8 and TRBJ1-1, with TRBD1 as a possible D gene (6 bases). Germline CDR1 and CDR2: SGHTS and YDEGEE. The CDR3 is 15 amino acids. For the CDR3, the DNA is TGTGCCAGCAGCTTGGGACAGGTAATGAACGCTGAAGCTTTCTTT. Amino acid sequence: CASSLGQVMNAEAFF.

The V gene is TRBV28, the J gene TRBJ2-7; TRBD2 agrees at 13 bases. Germline V lookup: CDR1 MDHEN, CDR2 SYDVKM. This CDR3 comprises 18 residues. V was clipped by 1 base and J by 0 bases; unmatched bases: 6. The CDR3 here is CASSLYPGTSGDSYEQYF. The CDR3 DNA sequence: TGTGCCAGCAGTTTATACCCCGGGACTAGCGGGGACTCCTACGAGCAGTACTTC. Together with reference TRBV28 and TRBJ2-7, the CDR3 gives the full variable domain: DVKVTQSSRYLVKRTGEKVFLECVQDMDHENMFWYRQDPGLGLRLIYFSYDVKMKEKGDIPEGYSVSREKKERFSLILESASTNQTSMYLCASSLYPGTSGDSYEQYFGPGTRLTVT.